The source of this TCR beta chain is a study of T cells in Graves' hyperthyroidism and ophthalmopathy. Study at large: At initial diagnosis, before any treatment had begun, peripheral blood was obtained.

Amplification of TCR beta CDR3 regions was performed using RNA transcripts as template. The HTBI set primed first-round TCR CDR3 RT-PCR. TCRdb reprocessed the multiplex PCR reads via MiXCR and lists one record per CDR3 protein. Of approximately 620,000 distinct CDR3 sequences detected, roughly 13% appear once; the ten largest clones hold 5.8%. This clonotype was seen ten or more times. Uncontrolled infections, other autoimmune diseases, pregnancy or lactation led to exclusion of patients. Germline CDR1 reads MNHEY; CDR2 reads SMNVEV (reference sequence). Trimming shortened V by 6 bases and J by 5 bases, and 14 bases separated the two germline ends. The CDR3 sequence is 14 residues long.

The sequencing input was blood. This receptor was identified in a woman under 40 with Graves' hyperthyroidism that later progressed to Graves' ophthalmopathy. The genes are TRBV27 and TRBJ1-5; D might be TRBD1 (5 bases). In nucleotides, the CDR3 is TGTGCCAGCAGCCACAAGTGGGGGGATCAGCCCCAGCATTTT. It encodes CASSHKWGDQPQHF.